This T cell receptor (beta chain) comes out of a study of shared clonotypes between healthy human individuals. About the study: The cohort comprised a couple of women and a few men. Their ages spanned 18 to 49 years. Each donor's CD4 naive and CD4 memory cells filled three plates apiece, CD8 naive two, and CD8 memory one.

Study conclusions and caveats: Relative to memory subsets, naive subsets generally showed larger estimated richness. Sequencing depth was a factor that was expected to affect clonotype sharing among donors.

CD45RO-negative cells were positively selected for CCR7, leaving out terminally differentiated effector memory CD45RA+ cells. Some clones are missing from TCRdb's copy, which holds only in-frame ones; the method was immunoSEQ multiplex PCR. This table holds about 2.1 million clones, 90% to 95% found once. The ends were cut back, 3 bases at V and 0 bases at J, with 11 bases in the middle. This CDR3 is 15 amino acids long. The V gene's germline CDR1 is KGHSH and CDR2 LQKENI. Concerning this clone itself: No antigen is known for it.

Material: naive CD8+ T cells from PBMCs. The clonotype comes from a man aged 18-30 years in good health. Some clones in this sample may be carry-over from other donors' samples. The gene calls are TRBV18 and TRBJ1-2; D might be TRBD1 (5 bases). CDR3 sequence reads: CASSPTAYTNYGYTF. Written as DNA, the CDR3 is TGTGCCAGCTCACCGACAGCCTACACTAACTATGGCTACACCTTC.